The 7 T cell receptor beta chains reported below all come from one sample, sequenced in a study of CD8 T cells in ankylosing spondylitis. TCRdb analysed the 5' RACE reads with MiXCR anew, one entry per CDR3 protein. The sample yields 150,000 to 200,000 distinct CDR3 sequences, under 15% seen once. The sequencing input was blood, either unsorted or a sorted T cell fraction (not recorded which). The receptors come from a female donor with ankylosing spondylitis or in good health (not recorded which).

This CDR3 is CASSFQSSYEQYF. The CDR3 region has the DNA TGTGCCAGCAGCTTTCAAAGCTCCTACGAGCAGTACTTC. The chain couples TRBV7-2 to TRBJ2-7, with D unclear. V dropped 3 bases and J dropped 0 bases, with 6 bases sitting between them. The length of the CDR3 is 13 residues. The germline gives CDR1 SGHTA, CDR2 FQGNSA. The whole variable domain, remainder taken from reference TRBV7-2 and TRBJ2-7, is GAGVSQSPSNKVTEKGKDVELRCDPISGHTALYWYRQSLGQGLEFLIYFQGNSAPDKSGLPSDRFSAERTGGSVSTLTIQRTQQEDSAVYLCASSFQSSYEQYFGPGTRLTVT.

This clonotype came up many times. J is TRBJ2-3 and V is TRBV12-5; no firm D call. V dropped 2 bases and J dropped 6 bases, with 9 bases sitting between them. Germline V gene data show CDR1 as LGHNT and CDR2 as FRNRAP. The CDR3 is 13 residues long. As DNA, the CDR3 is TGTGCTAGTGGTTTGCCCCCCGACGATACGCAGTATTTT. Protein: CASGLPPDDTQYF.

This clonotype was seen repeatedly, ten times or more. V gene TRBV5-1 combines with J gene TRBJ1-1, with D perhaps TRBD1 (5 bases). Trimming took off 4 bases at V and 0 bases at J, with 10 bases between the two ends. Per germline, CDR1 SGHRS and CDR2 YFSETQ. The CDR3 loop spans 14 amino acids. The CDR3 spells CASSLREVNTEAFF. The CDR3 DNA reads as TGCGCCAGCAGCCTCAGGGAAGTGAACACTGAAGCTTTCTTT.

As for this clonotype: A clone one base away is much larger, so this may be a read error. The chain employs TRBV12-3 or TRBV12-4 and TRBJ1-5, with 9 bases matching TRBD1. The CDR3 has 15 residues. The CDR3, as DNA: TGTGCCAACAGTTCGACAGGGGGTATGGGTCAGCCCCAGCATTTT. It encodes CANSSTGGMGQPQHF.

This clonotype occurred a few times. V is TRBV19 and J is TRBJ2-2; tentatively, D is TRBD2 (6 bases). CDR1 and CDR2 (germline): LNHDA, SQIVND (reference sequence). Trimming removed 6 bases from V and 0 bases from J, with 14 bases in between. The CDR3 consists of 16 residues. The CDR3 region is CASSWGERANTGELFF. For the CDR3, the DNA is TGTGCCAGTAGCTGGGGGGAACGAGCGAACACCGGGGAGCTGTTTTTT.

This clonotype was recorded many times. The rearrangement uses TRBV15 and TRBJ1-5; no clear D gene. The CDR3 length is 12 residues. V was shortened by 2 bases and J by 6 bases, with 5 bases between the two germline ends. CDR1 and CDR2 from the germline V gene are LNHNV and YYDKDF (reference sequence). CDR3: CATSRMGQPQHF. CDR3 in DNA: TGTGCCACCAGCAGAATGGGTCAGCCCCAGCATTTT.

This clonotype was counted at least ten times. V usage is TRBV12-3 or TRBV12-4 and J usage is TRBJ2-3, with 9 bases lining up with TRBD1. CDR3 size: 16 residues. J gave up 5 bases and V 10 bases, and 16 bases lay outside the gene matches. CDR3 DNA: TGTGCCACCTCTCGGGGGACAGGGACGAAGGGAGATACGCAGTATTTT. It codes for CATSRGTGTKGDTQYF.